This TCR beta chain was recorded in a study of regulatory T cells in long-lasting Graves disease. Noted time point: persistent/refractory GD, antithyroid drugs over 5 years with positive TRAb. PBMCs provided the RNA from which the TCR library was made. This clonotype has only a few counts. Germline CDR1 LNHDA, CDR2 SQIVND (reference sequence). This CDR3 region has 16 residues. Trimming removed 6 bases at V and 0 bases at J, with 14 bases between. The TCR beta library used iRepertoire HTBI primers with Arm-PCR amplification of CDR3. TCRdb processed the multiplex PCR reads anew with MiXCR; each CDR3 protein has one entry. The data show 450,000 or so distinct CDR3 sequences, approximately 23% seen once.

Sample: peripheral blood mononuclear cells (PBMCs), taken when the disease was refractory, from a patient treated with antithyroid drugs. The sequence was obtained from a female donor with Graves disease. The chain is built from TRBV19 and TRBJ1-4, with D possibly matching TRBD1 (6 bases). The CDR3 coding sequence is TGTGCCAGTAGCCTAGGGGGACCTGCAACTAATGAAAAACTGTTTTTT. Protein product: CASSLGGPATNEKLFF.